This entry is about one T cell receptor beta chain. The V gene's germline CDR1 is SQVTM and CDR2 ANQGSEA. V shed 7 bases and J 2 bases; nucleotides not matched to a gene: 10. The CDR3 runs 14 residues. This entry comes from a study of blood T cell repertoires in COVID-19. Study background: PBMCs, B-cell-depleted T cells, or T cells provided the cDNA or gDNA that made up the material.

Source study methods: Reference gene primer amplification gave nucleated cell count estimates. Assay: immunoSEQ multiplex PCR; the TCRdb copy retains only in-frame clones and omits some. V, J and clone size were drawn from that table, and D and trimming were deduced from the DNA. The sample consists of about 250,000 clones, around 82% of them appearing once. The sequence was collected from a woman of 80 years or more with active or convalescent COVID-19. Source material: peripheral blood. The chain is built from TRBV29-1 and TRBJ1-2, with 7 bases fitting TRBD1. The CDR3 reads CSAQTGSGNYGYTF. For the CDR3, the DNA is TGCAGCGCCCAGACAGGGAGTGGCAACTATGGCTACACCTTC. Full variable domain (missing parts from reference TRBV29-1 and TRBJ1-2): SAVISQKPSRDICQRGTSLTIQCQVDSQVTMMFWYRQQPGQSLTLIATANQGSEATYESGFVIDKFPISRPNLTFSTLTVSNMSPEDSSIYLCSAQTGSGNYGYTFGSGTRLTVV.